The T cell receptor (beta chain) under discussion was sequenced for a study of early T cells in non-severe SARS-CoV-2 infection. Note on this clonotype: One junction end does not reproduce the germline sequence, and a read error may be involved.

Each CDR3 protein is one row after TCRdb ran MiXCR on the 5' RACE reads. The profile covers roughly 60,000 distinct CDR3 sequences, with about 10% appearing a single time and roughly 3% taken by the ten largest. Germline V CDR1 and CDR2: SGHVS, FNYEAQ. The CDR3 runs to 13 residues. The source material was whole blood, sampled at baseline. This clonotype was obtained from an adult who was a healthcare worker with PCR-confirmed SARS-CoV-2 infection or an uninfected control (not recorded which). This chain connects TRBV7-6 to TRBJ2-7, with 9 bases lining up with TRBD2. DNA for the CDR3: TGTGCCAGCAGCCTAGCGGGACCCTACGAGCAGTACTTC. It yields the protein CASSLAGPYEQYF.